Presented here are 27 T cell receptor beta chains from one specimen sequenced in a study of beta chain features in type 1 diabetes. Expressed TCRB transcripts were sequenced, since all the RNA that had been isolated was reverse transcribed. The data were produced by immunoSEQ multiplex PCR, yet TCRdb's version contains in-frame clones alone and is incomplete. The repertoire holds 620,000 or so clones, with about 16% as singletons. Sequencing used naive CD4+ T cells from blood. These receptors all stem from a man in his late teens or twenties in good health.

This clone has a handful of counts. The chain employs TRBV4-3 and TRBJ1-1; 9 nucleotides agree with TRBD1. Germline CDR1 reads LGHNA; CDR2 reads YSLEER. This CDR3 has 16 amino acids. Germline trimming cut 3 bases from V and 3 bases from J; bases unmatched to any gene: 8. The CDR3 loop is CASSHRTGVGDTEAFF. CDR3 in DNA: TGCGCCAGCAGCCATCGGACAGGGGTAGGAGACACTGAAGCTTTCTTT.

This clone was seen a handful of times. The J gene is TRBJ2-2, the V gene TRBV5-4; a weak D match, TRBD2 (5 bases). The V end was cut by 3 bases, the J end by 1 base, with 13 bases between. The CDR3 runs to 16 residues. Looked up from germline, CDR1 is SGHNT and CDR2 is YYREEE (reference sequence). The CDR3 bases are TGTGCCAGCAGCTCAAGCGGTCCGGGGAACACCGGGGAGCTGTTTTTT. Amino acid sequence: CASSSSGPGNTGELFF.

This chain connects TRBV23-1 to TRBJ2-5, with 8 bases identical to TRBD1. The tail of the sequence fits TRBJ2-7 better, so the J call may be wrong. TRBV23-1 is given ORF status, its function remaining uncertain. The CDR3 is made up of 14 amino acids. The CDR3 region is CASSQRDRLYEQYF. The CDR3 DNA is TGCGCCAGCAGTCAACGGGACAGGCTTTACGAGCAGTACTTC.

This clone was seen only a few times. The V call is TRBV19, the J call TRBJ2-3, with 8 bases lining up with TRBD2. The germline V gene has CDR1 LNHDA and CDR2 SQIVND (reference sequence). The CDR3 length is 16 residues. The trim removed 5 bases at V and 1 base at J, leaving 8 bases unmatched. CDR3 DNA: TGTGCCAGTAGTCTGTATGCGGGAGGAGGCACAGATACGCAGTATTTT. This codes for CASSLYAGGGTDTQYF. The variable domain in full, completed from reference TRBV19 and TRBJ2-3, reads DGGITQSPKYLFRKEGQNVTLSCEQNLNHDAMYWYRQDPGQGLRLIYYSQIVNDFQKGDIAEGYSVSREKKESFPLTVTSAQKNPTAFYLCASSLYAGGGTDTQYFGPGTRLTVL.

This chain's CDR3 is CASSSTIAGATDTQYF. In nucleotides, the CDR3 is TGCGCCAGCAGCTCCACTATAGCGGGGGCCACAGATACGCAGTATTTT. The chain carries TRBV5-1 and TRBJ2-3; 9 bases align to TRBD2. With 3 bases clipped from V and 2 bases from J, the junction kept 7 bases outside the gene matches. Germline V gives CDR1 SGHRS, CDR2 YFSETQ. The length of the CDR3 is 16 residues.

This chain connects TRBV4-2 to TRBJ2-3; possible D gene TRBD2, 6 bases. Trimming removed 6 bases at V and 5 bases at J, with 9 bases between. This CDR3 is 12 amino acids long. The V gene's germline CDR1 is LGHNA and CDR2 YNFKEQ. CDR3 region: CASSLAKDTQYF. In nucleotides, the CDR3 is TGTGCCAGCAGTCTAGCGAAAGATACGCAGTATTTT.

The sample holds a few counts of this clone. The genes are TRBV5-6 and TRBJ2-7; D gene uncertain. The germline gives CDR1 SGHDT, CDR2 YYEEEE. The germline V and J ends were trimmed by 0 bases and 6 bases, with 10 bases remaining between them. This CDR3 comprises 13 residues. CDR3 bases: TGTGCCAGCAGCTTGGAGGTGACCAGCGAGCAGTACTTC. Its translation: CASSLEVTSEQYF.

The J gene is TRBJ2-5, the V gene TRBV2; 8 nucleotides match TRBD1. With 6 bases clipped from V and 5 bases from J, the junction kept 11 bases outside the gene matches. This CDR3 region has 15 residues. Germline CDR1 reads SNHLY; CDR2 reads FYNNEI. For the CDR3, the DNA is TGTGCCAGCAGAAGGCAGGGGGCGGTAAGGGAGACCCAGTACTTC. It is translated as CASRRQGAVRETQYF.

The V gene is TRBV4-2, the J gene TRBJ2-7; no firm D call. Germline assignment: CDR1 LGHNA and CDR2 YNFKEQ. The CDR3 totals 14 residues. The V and J ends lost 6 bases and 5 bases respectively, with 17 bases between them. CDR3 region: CASSRGSGRNEQYF. DNA for the CDR3: TGTGCCAGCAGTAGAGGATCGGGTCGGAACGAGCAGTACTTC.

The rearrangement uses TRBV19 and TRBJ2-1, with TRBD2 as a possible D gene (6 bases). V lost 5 bases and J lost 0, with 11 bases in between. The CDR3 is 15 amino acids. Germline-derived CDR1 and CDR2 are LNHDA and SQIVND (reference sequence). The CDR3 loop is CASSLLASSYNEQFF. DNA for the CDR3: TGTGCCAGTAGTCTTCTAGCGAGCTCCTACAATGAGCAGTTCTTC.

This clone was seen a few times. Other nucleotide sequences in the sample specify the same CDR3. The CDR3 DNA reads as TGCAGTGCTAGTTCCAATCAGCCCCAGCATTTT. Translated: CSASSNQPQHF. The J gene is TRBJ1-5, the V gene TRBV20-1; no firm D call. V gave up 3 bases and J gave up 3 bases, with 3 bases separating them. In germline, CDR1 is DFQATT, CDR2 SNEGSKA (reference sequence). The CDR3 runs to 11 residues.

This sequence joins TRBV7-3 and TRBJ1-6; D gene unclear. The CDR3 is made up of 13 amino acids. Trimming shortened V by 0 bases and J by 7 bases, and 4 bases separated the two germline ends. Per germline, CDR1 SGHTA and CDR2 FQGTGA. The CDR3 protein is CASSLTGNSPLHF. CDR3 bases: TGTGCCAGCAGCTTAACTGGGAATTCACCCCTCCACTTT. Combining the CDR3 with reference TRBV7-3 and TRBJ1-6 gives the whole variable domain GAGVSQTPSNKVTEKGKYVELRCDPISGHTALYWYRQSLGQGPEFLIYFQGTGAADDSGLPNDRFFAVRPEGSVSTLKIQRTERGDSAVYLCASSLTGNSPLHFGNGTRLTVT.

The chain employs TRBV5-1 and TRBJ1-2; no clear D. CDR1 is SGHRS, CDR2 YFSETQ, per germline. The CDR3 runs 14 residues. V dropped 4 bases and J dropped 4 bases, with 14 bases sitting between them. The CDR3 here is CASSPGRQFYGYTF. The CDR3 bases are TGCGCCAGCAGCCCTGGTCGGCAGTTCTATGGCTACACCTTC.

In its sample, this clone was seen a few times. The chain combines TRBV4-2 with TRBJ1-2; a possible D gene is TRBD1 (5 bases). Looked up from germline, CDR1 is LGHNA and CDR2 is YNFKEQ. The CDR3 totals 12 residues. The V gene lost 4 bases and the J gene lost 8 bases, with 11 bases spanning the gap. The CDR3 DNA follows: TGTGCCAGCAGCCGGGGACTGGGGGGCTACACCTTC. It encodes CASSRGLGGYTF.

This rearrangement joins TRBV13 to TRBJ1-5, with D possibly TRBD1 on 6 matching bases. The CDR3 is 13 residues long. V was pared by 5 bases and J by 9 bases, with 14 bases between. Germline V gene data show CDR1 as PRHDT and CDR2 as FYEKMQ (reference sequence). The CDR3 coding sequence is TGTGCCAGCAGCCACGGGACAAGGAGGCCCCAGCATTTT. Its translation: CASSHGTRRPQHF.

The J gene is TRBJ2-2, the V gene TRBV7-3; 7 nucleotides agree with TRBD2. The germline V gene encodes CDR1 SGHTA and CDR2 FQGTGA. After removal of 4 bases from V and 1 base from J, the junction contained 9 bases not matched to a gene. CDR3 length: 17 amino acids. The CDR3 DNA follows: TGTGCCAGCAGCTCCATTAAGGCTAGCGGGAACACCGGGGAGCTGTTTTTT. The encoded protein is CASSSIKASGNTGELFF.

This CDR3 is CRPGHSYEQYF. The DNA of the CDR3 is TGCAGGCCGGGCCATTCCTACGAGCAGTACTTC. This sequence joins TRBV20-1 and TRBJ2-7; no firm D call. The germline V gene encodes CDR1 DFQATT and CDR2 SNEGSKA (reference sequence). CDR3 length: 11 amino acids.

This rearrangement joins TRBV4-3 to TRBJ2-4; 11 bases map to TRBD2. Germline V gene data show CDR1 as LGHNA and CDR2 as YSLEER. V shed 0 bases, J shed 4 bases, and the junction held 11 bases outside the gene matches. The CDR3 runs 19 residues. The CDR3 DNA reads TGCGCCAGCAGCCAAGATCTTAATAGCGGGAGGGGTCTGAAAAACATTCAGTACTTC. Protein sequence: CASSQDLNSGRGLKNIQYF.

This clone was picked up a small number of times. The gene calls are TRBV4-3 and TRBJ1-2; 7 bases are a match to TRBD1. The length of the CDR3 is 15 residues. The J segment lost 2 bases and the V segment lost 1 base, leaving 4 bases of the junction unmatched. The germline gives CDR1 LGHNA, CDR2 YSLEER. DNA for the CDR3: TGCGCCAGCAGCCAAGGGGACAGACCCAACTATGGCTACACCTTC. It translates to CASSQGDRPNYGYTF.

V and J are TRBV18 and TRBJ2-4; no clear D. Germline CDR1 is KGHSH and CDR2 is LQKENI. The V end was cut by 1 base, the J end by 0 bases, with 10 bases between. The CDR3 extends over 16 amino acids. The CDR3 spells CASSPQGSLAKNIQYF. CDR3 DNA: TGTGCCAGCTCACCACAGGGATCCCTAGCCAAAAACATTCAGTACTTC.

This clone has only a few counts. This chain links TRBV11-3 with TRBJ2-2; D is perhaps TRBD2 (5 bases). The germline CDR1 and CDR2 sequences are SGHNT and YENEEA. This CDR3 comprises 15 residues. With 5 bases removed from V and 5 bases from J, the gap between germline ends came to 15 bases. Written as DNA, the CDR3 is TGTGCCAGCAGCCCCCTGGCGGGTCGGACCGGGGAGCTGTTTTTT. Protein product: CASSPLAGRTGELFF.

This clone was detected a few times. The V call is TRBV10-3, the J call TRBJ2-1; D remains unclear. This CDR3 comprises 12 residues. In germline, CDR1 is ENHRY, CDR2 SYGVKD. V was trimmed by 0 bases and J by 7 bases, leaving 4 bases between them. DNA for the CDR3: TGTGCCATCAGTGAGTCGACGAATGAGCAGTTCTTC. As protein: CAISESTNEQFF.

The chain joins TRBV2 to TRBJ2-2, with 9 bases identical to TRBD1. CDR3 length equals 14 residues. V was clipped by 6 bases and J by 5 bases; unmatched bases: 4. CDR1 is SNHLY, CDR2 FYNNEI, per germline. CDR3 nucleotide sequence: TGTGCCAGCAGGGGGACAGGGAAAACCGGGGAGCTGTTTTTT. It encodes CASRGTGKTGELFF.

The gene calls are TRBV15 and TRBJ1-2; no reliable D call. This CDR3 region has 15 residues. V was shortened by 1 base and J by 3 bases, with 12 bases between the two germline ends. The germline V gene has CDR1 LNHNV and CDR2 YYDKDF (reference sequence). The CDR3 bases are TGTGCCACCAGCAGAGTGGTAAGGTGGGACTATGGCTACACCTTC. It translates to CATSRVVRWDYGYTF.

This chain joins TRBV11-2 and TRBJ2-1, with unresolved D. This CDR3 spans 16 amino acids. Germline V CDR1 and CDR2: SGHAT, FQNNGV. Trimming took 1 base from V and 0 from J, leaving 10 bases between them. The CDR3 DNA sequence: TGTGCCAGCAGCTTAGGACTGGCGAGCTCCTACAATGAGCAGTTCTTC. Its protein is CASSLGLASSYNEQFF. Full variable domain (outside the CDR3, taken from reference TRBV11-2 and TRBJ2-1): EAGVAQSPRYKIIEKRQSVAFWCNPISGHATLYWYQQILGQGPKLLIQFQNNGVVDDSQLPKDRFSAERLKGVDSTLKIQPAKLEDSAVYLCASSLGLASSYNEQFFGPGTRLTVL.

This chain connects TRBV6-6 to TRBJ2-5; 8 bases are a match to TRBD1. Germline lookup yields CDR1 MNHNY and CDR2 SVGAGI (reference sequence). Trimming cost V 5 bases and J 2 bases; bases outside gene matches: 4. The CDR3 runs 14 residues. Written as DNA, the CDR3 is TGTGCCAGCAGTCGGACAGGGACACAAGAGACCCAGTACTTC. Its translation: CASSRTGTQETQYF.

The chain employs TRBV4-2 and TRBJ2-2; 7 bases line up with TRBD1. Germline values: CDR1 LGHNA, CDR2 YNFKEQ. The V gene end was trimmed by 5 bases and the J gene end by 6 bases; junction bases not matched to a gene: 6. CDR3 length: 14 amino acids. This CDR3 reads CASSVPTGSGELFF. DNA for the CDR3: TGTGCCAGCAGCGTCCCGACAGGGTCCGGGGAGCTGTTTTTT.